This TCR beta chain stems from a study of T cell responses to AZD1222 COVID-19 vaccine. Study conclusions and caveats: Repertoires were obtained only post-peak T cell response. After two AZD1222 doses, spike-specific TCR breadth and depth rose versus day 0. Among AZD1222 vaccinees, only five or six were seropositive at baseline. Most donors were white British, females outnumbered males, and clonal diversity was possibly underestimated.

This clone was counted between two and nine times. Its antigen remains unidentified. The V end was cut by 5 bases, the J end by 8 bases, with 14 bases between. The CDR3 runs to 13 residues. Produced via immunoSEQ multiplex PCR; TCRdb's table is partial and in-frame only. The sample shows tens of thousands of clones, 70% to 80% of them seen only once. The sequence came from an adult who received the MenACWY meningococcal vaccine as a control. Source: peripheral blood, taken 28 days after the second dose of the MenACWY control vaccine. The V and J genes are TRBV12-3 or TRBV12-4 and TRBJ2-3; D may be TRBD1 (5 bases). This CDR3 reads CASSRTSRGTQYF. CDR3 nucleotide sequence: TGTGCCAGCAGTCGAACCTCTAGGGGTACGCAGTATTTT.